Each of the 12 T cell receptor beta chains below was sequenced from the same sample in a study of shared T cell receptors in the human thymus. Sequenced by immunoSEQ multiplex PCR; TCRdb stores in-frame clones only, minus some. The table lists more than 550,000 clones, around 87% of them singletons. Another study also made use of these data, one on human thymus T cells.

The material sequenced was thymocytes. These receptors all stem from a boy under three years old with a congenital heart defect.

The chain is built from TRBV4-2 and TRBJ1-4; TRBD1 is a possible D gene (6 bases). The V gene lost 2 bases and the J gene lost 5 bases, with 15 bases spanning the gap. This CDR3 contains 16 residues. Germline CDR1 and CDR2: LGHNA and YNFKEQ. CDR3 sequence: CASSQPVPRGNEKLFF. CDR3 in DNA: TGTGCCAGCAGCCAACCCGTACCCAGGGGAAATGAAAAACTGTTTTTT.

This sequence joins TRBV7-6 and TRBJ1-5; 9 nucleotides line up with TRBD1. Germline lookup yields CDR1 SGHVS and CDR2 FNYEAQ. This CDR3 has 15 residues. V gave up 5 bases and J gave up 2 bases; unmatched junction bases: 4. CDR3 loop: CASSPRDRGNQPQHF. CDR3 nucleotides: TGTGCCAGCAGCCCCAGGGACAGGGGCAATCAGCCCCAGCATTTT. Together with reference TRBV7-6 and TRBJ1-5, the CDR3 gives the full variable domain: GAGVSQSPRYKVTKRGQDVALRCDPISGHVSLYWYRQALGQGPEFLTYFNYEAQQDKSGLPNDRFSAERPEGSISTLTIQRTEQRDSAMYRCASSPRDRGNQPQHFGDGTRLSIL.

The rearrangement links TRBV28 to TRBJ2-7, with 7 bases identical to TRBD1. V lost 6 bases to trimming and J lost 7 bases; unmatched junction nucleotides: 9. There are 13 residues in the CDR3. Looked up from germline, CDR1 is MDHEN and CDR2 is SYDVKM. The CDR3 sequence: CASSRRPGGEQYF. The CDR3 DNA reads TGTGCCAGCAGCCGTCGGCCAGGGGGAGAGCAGTACTTC.

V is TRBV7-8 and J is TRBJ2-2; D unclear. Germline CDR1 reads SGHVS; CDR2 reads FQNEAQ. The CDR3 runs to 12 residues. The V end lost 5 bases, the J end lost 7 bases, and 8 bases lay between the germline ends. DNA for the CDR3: TGTGCCAGCAGCCGTCCGGGCGGGGAGCTGTTTTTT. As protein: CASSRPGGELFF. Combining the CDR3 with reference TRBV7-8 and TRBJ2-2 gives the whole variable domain GAGVSQSPRYKVAKRGQDVALRCDPISGHVSLFWYQQALGQGPEFLTYFQNEAQLDKSGLPSDRFFAERPEGSVSTLKIQRTQQEDSAVYLCASSRPGGELFFGEGSRLTVL.

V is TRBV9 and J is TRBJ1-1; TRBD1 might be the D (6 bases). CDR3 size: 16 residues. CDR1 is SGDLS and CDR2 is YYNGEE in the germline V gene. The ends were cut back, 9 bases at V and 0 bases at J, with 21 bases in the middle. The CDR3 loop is CAIPLGGQEMNTEAFF. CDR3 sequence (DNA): TGTGCCATCCCCCTAGGGGGTCAGGAAATGAACACTGAAGCTTTCTTT.

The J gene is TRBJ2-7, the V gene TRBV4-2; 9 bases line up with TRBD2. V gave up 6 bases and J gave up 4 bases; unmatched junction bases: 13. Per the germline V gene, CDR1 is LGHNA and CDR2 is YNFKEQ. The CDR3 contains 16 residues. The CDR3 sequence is CASSRRPEGLAYEQYF. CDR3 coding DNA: TGTGCCAGCAGTCGCCGACCTGAGGGACTAGCTTACGAGCAGTACTTC.

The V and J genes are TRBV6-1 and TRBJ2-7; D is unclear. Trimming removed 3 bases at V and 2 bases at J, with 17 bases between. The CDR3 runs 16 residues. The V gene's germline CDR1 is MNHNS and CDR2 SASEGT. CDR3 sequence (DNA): TGTGCCAGCAGTGATGATGTTCATGGCCAGACCTACGAGCAGTACTTC. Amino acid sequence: CASSDDVHGQTYEQYF.

CDR3 sequence: CAYAPGQGFGYTF. CDR3 in DNA: TGTGCCTACGCCCCGGGACAGGGGTTTGGCTACACCTTC. V is TRBV30 and J is TRBJ1-2; TRBD1 matches at 10 bases. Trimming took 7 bases from V and 7 from J; bases not matched to a gene: 9. This CDR3 contains 13 residues. Germline-derived CDR1 and CDR2 are GTSNPN and SVGIG (reference sequence).

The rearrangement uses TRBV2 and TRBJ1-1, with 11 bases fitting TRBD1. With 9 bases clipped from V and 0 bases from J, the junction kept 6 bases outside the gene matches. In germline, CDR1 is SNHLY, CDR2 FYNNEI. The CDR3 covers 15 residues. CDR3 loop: CASLGQGEVNTEAFF. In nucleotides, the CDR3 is TGTGCCAGTCTGGGACAGGGGGAGGTGAACACTGAAGCTTTCTTT.

In nucleotides, the CDR3 is TGTGCCAGCAGCTTTGAGGAACCACAGGGCCGGGGTAACTATGGCTACACCTTC. As protein: CASSFEEPQGRGNYGYTF. V is TRBV7-9 and J is TRBJ1-2, with D possibly TRBD1 on 6 matching bases. From germline, CDR1 is SEHNR and CDR2 FQNEAQ (reference sequence). The CDR3 runs to 18 residues. V shed 3 bases and J shed 1 base, with 21 bases lying between them. Combining the CDR3 with reference TRBV7-9 and TRBJ1-2 gives the whole variable domain DTGVSQNPRHKITKRGQNVTFRCDPISEHNRLYWYRQTLGQGPEFLTYFQNEAQLEKSRLLSDRFSAERPKGSFSTLEIQRTEQGDSAMYLCASSFEEPQGRGNYGYTFGSGTRLTVV.

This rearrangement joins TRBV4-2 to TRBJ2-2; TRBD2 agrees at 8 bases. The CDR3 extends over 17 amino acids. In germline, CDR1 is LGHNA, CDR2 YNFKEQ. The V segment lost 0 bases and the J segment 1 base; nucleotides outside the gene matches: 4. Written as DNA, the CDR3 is TGTGCCAGCAGCCAAGATCGGGGGGGGGTGAACACCGGGGAGCTGTTTTTT. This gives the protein CASSQDRGGVNTGELFF.

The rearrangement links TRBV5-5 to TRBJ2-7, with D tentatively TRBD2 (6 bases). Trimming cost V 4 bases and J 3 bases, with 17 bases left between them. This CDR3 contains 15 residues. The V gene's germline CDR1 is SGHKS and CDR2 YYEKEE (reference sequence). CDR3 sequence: CASSLMTSLGYEQYF. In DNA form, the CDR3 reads TGTGCCAGCAGCCTGATGACTAGTCTAGGCTACGAGCAGTACTTC.